The 6 T cell receptor beta chains given below trace back to one sample, sequenced in a study of molecular identifiers for immune sequencing clone quantification. TCRdb called the PCR reads again in MiXCR, with one record for every CDR3 protein. This table holds roughly 100,000 distinct CDR3 sequences, 30% to 45% found once. The sequencing sample was made of naive CD8+ T cells from blood, with Jurkat cell RNA spiked in. Stated subset: FACS-sorted CD8+CD4-CCR7+CD45RA+ naive T cells. The receptors stem from a human donor in good health. Some libraries in this study had Jurkat cell RNA spiked in.

With regard to this clonotype: It may be a read error: a sequence one base away is much more abundant. The rearrangement joins TRBV28 to TRBJ2-7; D possibly corresponds to TRBD2 (5 bases). Germline assignment: CDR1 MDHEN and CDR2 SYDVKM. CDR3 size: 14 residues. The V and J ends lost 6 bases and 6 bases respectively, with 18 bases between them. The CDR3 protein is CASSSGLSLPEQYF. The CDR3, as DNA: TGTGCCAGCAGCTCGGGGTTGTCCCTCCCCGAGCAGTACTTC.

This clonotype was counted a few times. The chain carries TRBV20-1 and TRBJ2-3; possibly TRBD1 or TRBD2 for D (5 bases each). Between the trimmed V and J ends, which lost 5 bases and 0 bases, there was a span of 18 bases. Looked up from germline, CDR1 is DFQATT and CDR2 is SNEGSKA (reference sequence). The CDR3 contains 16 residues. The CDR3 here is CSAVGVSRSSTDTQYF. Here the CDR3 DNA reads TGCAGTGCTGTGGGGGTTTCTCGGTCTAGCACAGATACGCAGTATTTT.

V is TRBV20-1 and J is TRBJ2-2, with 9 bases matching TRBD2. The V gene's germline CDR1 is DFQATT and CDR2 SNEGSKA (reference sequence). Unmatched junction bases numbered 15, after V lost 6 bases and J lost 4 bases. The CDR3 has 17 residues. CDR3 nucleotides: TGCAGTGCACAACGAGACTGGGCTAGCGGGATCACCGGGGAGCTGTTTTTT. It encodes CSAQRDWASGITGELFF.

V gene TRBV10-2 combines with J gene TRBJ2-7; TRBD2 might be the D (6 bases). V was shortened by 8 bases and J by 0 bases, with 14 bases between the two germline ends. The CDR3 has 14 residues. Germline CDR1 WSHSY, CDR2 SAAADI. CDR3: CASGEVGSSYEQYF. CDR3 nucleotide sequence: TGCGCCAGCGGGGAGGTAGGGAGCTCCTACGAGCAGTACTTC.

This clonotype was found many times. This chain joins TRBV24-1 and TRBJ2-5; tentative D call: TRBD2 (5 bases). Germline CDR1 reads KGHDR; CDR2 reads SFDVKD. There are 15 residues in the CDR3. Deletions cut 0 bases from V and 1 base from J, with 8 bases between. This CDR3 is CATSDLRDPQETQYF. CDR3 in DNA: TGTGCCACCAGTGATTTGCGGGATCCCCAAGAGACCCAGTACTTC.

With regard to this clonotype: The junction departs from the called germline gene at one end, perhaps through a read error. This chain connects TRBV27 to TRBJ1-1; a possible D gene is TRBD1 (5 bases). CDR1 is MNHEY, CDR2 SMNVEV, per germline (reference sequence). The CDR3 length is 15 residues. The CDR3 DNA reads as TGTGCCAGCGGTTTTATGGGGGGGTATGTCACTGAAGCTTTCTTT. Its protein is CASGFMGGYVTEAFF.